This TCR beta chain is drawn from a study of cytomegalovirus exposure and HLA in healthy donors. PCR involved 60 Vbeta and 13 Jbeta primers. The assay was immunoSEQ multiplex PCR, and TCRdb's table has in-frame clones only and misses some. The repertoire has around 180,000 clones, 75% to 85% of them found once; the top ten carry less than 9%. This CDR3 contains 14 residues. V dropped 2 bases and J dropped 6 bases, with 11 bases sitting between them. Germline CDR1 and CDR2: MNHNS and SASEGT. V is TRBV6-1 and J is TRBJ1-5; D is undetermined. The source is a man in his thirties or forties in good health and CMV-seropositive. Sequenced: PBMCs. The CDR3 sequence is CASSESEGSQPQHF. In nucleotides, the CDR3 is TGTGCCAGCAGTGAAAGCGAAGGGAGTCAGCCCCAGCATTTT.